Listed below are T cell receptor beta chains from one sample, sequenced in a study of vaccination effects on CD4 cells after COVID-19. For these receptors, no antigen is known. TCRdb keeps only in-frame clones here, not all; method: immunoSEQ multiplex PCR. The table lists roughly 48,000 clones, approximately 65% of them singletons. Sequenced material: CD4+ T cells from PBMCs cultured without peptide, taken before COVID-19 vaccination. All receptors come from a human donor who received a COVID-19 vaccine. Each CDR3 is given with its conserved first and last residue. Each record gives: D gene, V gene, CDR3 protein. The D gene is left open where the match is weak.

d_gene: TRBD1; v_gene: TRBV5-4; CDR3aa: CASSDYSGTGDYEQYF
d_gene: TRBD1; v_gene: TRBV5-1; CDR3aa: CASSLMQGAGEQYF
d_gene: .; v_gene: TRBV2; CDR3aa: CASSVVKAEETQYF
d_gene: .; v_gene: TRBV20-1; CDR3aa: CSARFNQGYTF
d_gene: .; v_gene: TRBV2; CDR3aa: CASSEGRGKFPRHEQFF
d_gene: .; v_gene: TRBV5-1; CDR3aa: CASSSGVGLHNEQFF
d_gene: .; v_gene: TRBV15; CDR3aa: CATSRGADNSPLHF
d_gene: TRBD1; v_gene: TRBV30; CDR3aa: CAWSKLTGGKAFF
d_gene: .; v_gene: TRBV7-9; CDR3aa: CASSQPGTDLMAQYF
d_gene: TRBD1; v_gene: TRBV6-6; CDR3aa: CASSYLGQGTGMNF
d_gene: .; v_gene: TRBV3-1/TRBV3-2; CDR3aa: CASSPPSALGTEAFF
d_gene: .; v_gene: TRBV5-1; CDR3aa: CASSLSAVGRETQYF
d_gene: .; v_gene: TRBV19; CDR3aa: CASRRTLGYNEQFF
d_gene: .; v_gene: TRBV6-6; CDR3aa: CASGVRDEQYF
d_gene: .; v_gene: TRBV4-1; CDR3aa: CASSQPYSPLHF
d_gene: TRBD2; v_gene: TRBV7-9; CDR3aa: CASSLGTSDLDEQFF
d_gene: .; v_gene: TRBV6-6; CDR3aa: CASSRRGPSSYNSPLHF
d_gene: .; v_gene: TRBV7-2; CDR3aa: CASSLESIQNQPQHF
d_gene: .; v_gene: TRBV11-3; CDR3aa: CASSLASSMVTPNTGELFF
d_gene: TRBD1; v_gene: TRBV6-2/TRBV6-3; CDR3aa: CASSPPGQGLSQPQHF
d_gene: .; v_gene: TRBV5-4; CDR3aa: CASSLSQLTTEAFF
d_gene: TRBD2; v_gene: TRBV5-1; CDR3aa: CASSLALAGLYEQFF
d_gene: .; v_gene: TRBV27; CDR3aa: CASSLSGQTYEQYF
d_gene: .; v_gene: TRBV3-1/TRBV3-2; CDR3aa: CASSPGTTNTEAFF
d_gene: .; v_gene: TRBV5-1; CDR3aa: CASSPDTLAGNTIYF
d_gene: .; v_gene: TRBV12-3/TRBV12-4; CDR3aa: CASSLRANQPQHF
d_gene: TRBD1; v_gene: TRBV2; CDR3aa: CASSRRTGNTEAFF
d_gene: .; v_gene: TRBV4-2; CDR3aa: CASSQVANTEAFF
d_gene: .; v_gene: TRBV28; CDR3aa: CASSFAAYGYTF
d_gene: TRBD1; v_gene: TRBV6-4; CDR3aa: CASTRTGMETQYF
d_gene: .; v_gene: TRBV7-2; CDR3aa: CASSSNYEQYF
d_gene: .; v_gene: TRBV10-3; CDR3aa: CAISDTWGTQYF
d_gene: TRBD1; v_gene: TRBV24-1; CDR3aa: CATSDPDRGTNYGYTF
d_gene: .; v_gene: TRBV7-9; CDR3aa: CASSLGTPVGYTF
d_gene: .; v_gene: TRBV6-5; CDR3aa: CASSLWGPATEAFF
d_gene: .; v_gene: TRBV6-2/TRBV6-3; CDR3aa: CVSSPMGVSTDTQYF
d_gene: .; v_gene: TRBV6-2/TRBV6-3; CDR3aa: CASSYPLGALWYF
d_gene: TRBD2; v_gene: TRBV28; CDR3aa: CASELAGDSYEQYF
d_gene: .; v_gene: TRBV7-2; CDR3aa: CASSFRTSGDTQYF
d_gene: .; v_gene: TRBV5-1; CDR3aa: CASSLGLSGVPYEQYF
d_gene: TRBD2; v_gene: TRBV28; CDR3aa: CASMASGRYEQYF
d_gene: .; v_gene: TRBV4-3; CDR3aa: CASSHGWSGGNEKLFF
d_gene: TRBD2; v_gene: TRBV7-9; CDR3aa: CASSPRSAGGGNEQFF